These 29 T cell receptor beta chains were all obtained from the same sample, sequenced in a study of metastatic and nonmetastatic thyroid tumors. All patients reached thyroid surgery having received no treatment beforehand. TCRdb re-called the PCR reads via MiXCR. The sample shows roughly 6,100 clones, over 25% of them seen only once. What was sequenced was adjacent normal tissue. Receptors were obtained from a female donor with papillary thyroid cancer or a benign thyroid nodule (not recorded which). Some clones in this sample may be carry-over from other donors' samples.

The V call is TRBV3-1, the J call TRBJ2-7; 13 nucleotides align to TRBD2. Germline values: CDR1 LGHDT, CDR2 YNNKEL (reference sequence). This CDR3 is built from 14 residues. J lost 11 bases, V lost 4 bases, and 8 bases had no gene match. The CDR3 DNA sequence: TGTGCCAGCAGCCTCTGGACTAGCGGGAGCGATAAGTACTTC. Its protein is CASSLWTSGSDKYF.

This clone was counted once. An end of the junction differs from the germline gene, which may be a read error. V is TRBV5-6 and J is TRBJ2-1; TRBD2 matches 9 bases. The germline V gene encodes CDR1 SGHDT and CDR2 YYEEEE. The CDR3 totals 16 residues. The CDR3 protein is CAISSSGTSSCNEQFF. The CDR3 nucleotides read TGTGCCATCAGCAGTTCCGGGACTAGCTCCTGCAATGAGCAGTTCTTC.

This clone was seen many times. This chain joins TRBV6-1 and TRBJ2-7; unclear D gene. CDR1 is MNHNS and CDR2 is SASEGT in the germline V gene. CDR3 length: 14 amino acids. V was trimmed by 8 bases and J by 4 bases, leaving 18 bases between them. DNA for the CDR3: TGTGCCAGCGGCCCCAGGAACCGGTTATACGAGCAGTACTTC. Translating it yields CASGPRNRLYEQYF.

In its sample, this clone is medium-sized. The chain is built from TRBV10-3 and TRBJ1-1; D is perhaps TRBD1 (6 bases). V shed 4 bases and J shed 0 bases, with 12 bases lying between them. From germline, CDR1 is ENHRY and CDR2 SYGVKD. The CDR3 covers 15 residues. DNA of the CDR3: TGTGCCATCAGTGGACACAGGGAAATGAACACTGAAGCTTTCTTT. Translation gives CAISGHREMNTEAFF.

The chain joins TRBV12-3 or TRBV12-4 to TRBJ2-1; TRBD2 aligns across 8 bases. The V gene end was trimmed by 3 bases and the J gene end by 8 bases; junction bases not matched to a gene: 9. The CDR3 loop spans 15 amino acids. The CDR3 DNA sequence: TGTGCCAGCAGTTTCGGCGGGGGGCCGCGGGATGAGCAGTTCTTC. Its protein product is CASSFGGGPRDEQFF.

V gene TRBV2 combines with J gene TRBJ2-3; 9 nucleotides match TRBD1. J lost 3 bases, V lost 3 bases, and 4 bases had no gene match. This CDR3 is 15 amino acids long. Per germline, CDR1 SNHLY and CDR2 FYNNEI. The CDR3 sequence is CASSESDRGTDTQYF. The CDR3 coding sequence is TGTGCCAGCAGTGAGTCGGACAGGGGTACAGATACGCAGTATTTT.

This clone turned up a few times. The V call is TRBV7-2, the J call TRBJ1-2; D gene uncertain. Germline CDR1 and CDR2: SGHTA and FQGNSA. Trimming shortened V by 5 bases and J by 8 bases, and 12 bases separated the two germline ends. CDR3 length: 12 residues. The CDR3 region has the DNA TGTGCCAGCAGCCCACCCCCCCGGGGCTACACCTTC. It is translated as CASSPPPRGYTF. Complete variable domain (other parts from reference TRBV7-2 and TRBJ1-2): GAGVSQSPSNKVTEKGKDVELRCDPISGHTALYWYRQSLGQGLEFLIYFQGNSAPDKSGLPSDRFSAERTGGSVSTLTIQRTQQEDSAVYLCASSPPPRGYTFGSGTRLTVV.

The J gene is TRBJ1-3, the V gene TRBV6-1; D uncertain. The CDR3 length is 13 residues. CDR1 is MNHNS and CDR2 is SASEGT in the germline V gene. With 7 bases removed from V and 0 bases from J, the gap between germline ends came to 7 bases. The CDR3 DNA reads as TGTGCCAGCATGATGGGCTCTGGAAACACCATATATTTT. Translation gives CASMMGSGNTIYF.

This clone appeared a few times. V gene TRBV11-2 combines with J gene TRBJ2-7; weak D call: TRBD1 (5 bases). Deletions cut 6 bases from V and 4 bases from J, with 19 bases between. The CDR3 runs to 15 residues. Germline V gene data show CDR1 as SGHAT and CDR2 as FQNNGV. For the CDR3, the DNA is TGTGCCAGCAGTCATGAGCAGGGTTCTGAGTACGAGCAGTACTTC. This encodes CASSHEQGSEYEQYF.

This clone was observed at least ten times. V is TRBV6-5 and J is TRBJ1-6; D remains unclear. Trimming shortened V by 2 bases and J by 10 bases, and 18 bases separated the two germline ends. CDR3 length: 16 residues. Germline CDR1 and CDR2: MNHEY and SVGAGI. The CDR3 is CASSYTDFSLGSPLHF. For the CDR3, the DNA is TGTGCCAGCAGTTACACGGACTTCAGTCTGGGGTCACCCCTCCACTTT.

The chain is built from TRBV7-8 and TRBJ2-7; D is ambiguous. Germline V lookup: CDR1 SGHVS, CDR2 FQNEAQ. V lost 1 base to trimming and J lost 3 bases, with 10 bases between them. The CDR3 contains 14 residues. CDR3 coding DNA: TGTGCCAGCAGCTTAGTCGAAGGAGTCTACGAGCAGTACTTC. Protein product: CASSLVEGVYEQYF.

The CDR3 DNA is TGTGCCAGCTCACCACGAGAGACACCCAATTGGGCCAAAAACATTCAGTACTTC. Protein product: CASSPRETPNWAKNIQYF. V usage is TRBV18 and J usage is TRBJ2-4; D call uncertain. The CDR3 has 18 residues. Germline values: CDR1 KGHSH, CDR2 LQKENI. Between the trimmed V and J ends, which lost 1 base and 1 base, there was a span of 17 bases.

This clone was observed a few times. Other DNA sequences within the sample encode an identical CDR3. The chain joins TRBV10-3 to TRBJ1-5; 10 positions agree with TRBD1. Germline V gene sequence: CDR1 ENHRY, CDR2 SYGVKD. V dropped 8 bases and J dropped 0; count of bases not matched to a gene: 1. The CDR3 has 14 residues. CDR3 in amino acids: CAIGTGDSNQPQHF. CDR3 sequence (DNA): TGTGCCATCGGGACAGGGGATAGCAATCAGCCCCAGCATTTT.

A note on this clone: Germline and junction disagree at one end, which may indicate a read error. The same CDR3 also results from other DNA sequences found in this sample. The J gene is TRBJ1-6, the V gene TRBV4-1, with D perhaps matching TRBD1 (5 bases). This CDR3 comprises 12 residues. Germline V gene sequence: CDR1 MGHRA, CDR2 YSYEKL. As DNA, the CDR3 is TGTGCCAGCAGCCAGGGTTATTCACCCCTACACTTT. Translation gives CASSQGYSPLHF.

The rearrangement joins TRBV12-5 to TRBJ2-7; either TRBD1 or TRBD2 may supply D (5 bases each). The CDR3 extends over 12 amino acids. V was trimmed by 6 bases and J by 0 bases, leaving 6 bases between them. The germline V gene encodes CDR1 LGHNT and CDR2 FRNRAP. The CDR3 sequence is CASGGDSYEQYF. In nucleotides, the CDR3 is TGTGCTAGTGGGGGGGACTCCTACGAGCAGTACTTC.

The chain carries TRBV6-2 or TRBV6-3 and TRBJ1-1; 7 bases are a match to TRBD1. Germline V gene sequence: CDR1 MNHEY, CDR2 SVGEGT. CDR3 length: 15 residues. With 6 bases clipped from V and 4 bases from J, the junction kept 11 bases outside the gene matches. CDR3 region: CASSRIFDRVTEAFF. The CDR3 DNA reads TGTGCCAGCAGCCGAATATTCGACAGGGTCACTGAAGCTTTCTTT.

CDR3 residues: CASSLTGPNQPQHF. CDR3 coding DNA: TGTGCCAGCAGCTTAACAGGACCGAATCAGCCCCAGCATTTT. This chain uses TRBV6-2 or TRBV6-3 with TRBJ1-5; possibly TRBD1 for D (5 bases). V was cut by 6 bases and J by 4 bases, with 13 bases left in between. Germline V gives CDR1 MNHEY, CDR2 SVGEGT. The CDR3 is 14 residues long.

In DNA, the CDR3 is TGTGCCAGCACCGACCCCCCGACGAGGCTAGCGGGGTTAAGCTCCTACGAGCAGTACTTC. It encodes CASTDPPTRLAGLSSYEQYF. The chain links TRBV2 to TRBJ2-7, with 9 bases matching TRBD2. Germline V gives CDR1 SNHLY, CDR2 FYNNEI. CDR3 length: 20 amino acids. V lost 7 bases, J lost 0 bases, and 22 bases stayed unmatched.

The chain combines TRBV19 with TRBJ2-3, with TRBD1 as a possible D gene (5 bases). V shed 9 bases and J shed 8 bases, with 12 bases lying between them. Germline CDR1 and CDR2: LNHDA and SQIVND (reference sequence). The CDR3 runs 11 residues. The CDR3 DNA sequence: TGTGCCAGCAAAGCAGGGCGTACGCAGTATTTT. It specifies CASKAGRTQYF. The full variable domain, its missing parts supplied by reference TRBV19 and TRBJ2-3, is DGGITQSPKYLFRKEGQNVTLSCEQNLNHDAMYWYRQDPGQGLRLIYYSQIVNDFQKGDIAEGYSVSREKKESFPLTVTSAQKNPTAFYLCASKAGRTQYFGPGTRLTVL.

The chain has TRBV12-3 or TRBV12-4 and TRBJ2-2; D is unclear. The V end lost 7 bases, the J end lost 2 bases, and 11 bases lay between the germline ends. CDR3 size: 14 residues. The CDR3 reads CASTLGVNTGELFF. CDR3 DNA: TGTGCCAGCACCTTAGGAGTCAACACCGGGGAGCTGTTTTTT.

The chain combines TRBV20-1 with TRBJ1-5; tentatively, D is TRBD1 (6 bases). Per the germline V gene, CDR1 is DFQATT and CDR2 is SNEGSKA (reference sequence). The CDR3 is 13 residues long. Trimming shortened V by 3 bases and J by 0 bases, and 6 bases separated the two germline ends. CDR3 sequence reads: CSARGHSNQPQHF. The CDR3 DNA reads TGCAGTGCTAGGGGACATAGCAATCAGCCCCAGCATTTT.

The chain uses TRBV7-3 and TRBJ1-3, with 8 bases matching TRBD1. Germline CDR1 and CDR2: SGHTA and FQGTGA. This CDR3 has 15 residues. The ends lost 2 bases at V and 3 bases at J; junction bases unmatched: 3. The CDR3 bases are TGTGCCAGCAGCTTATCAGGGGGCTTTGGAAACACCATATATTTT. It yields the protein CASSLSGGFGNTIYF.

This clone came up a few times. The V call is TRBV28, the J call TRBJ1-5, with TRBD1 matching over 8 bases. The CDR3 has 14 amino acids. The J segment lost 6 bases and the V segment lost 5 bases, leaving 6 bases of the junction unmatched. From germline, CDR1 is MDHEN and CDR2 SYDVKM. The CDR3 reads CASSIDRGSQPQHF. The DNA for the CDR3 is TGTGCCAGCAGTATCGACAGGGGAAGTCAGCCCCAGCATTTT.

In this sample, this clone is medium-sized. CDR3: CASSLGGRGETQYF. CDR3 bases: TGTGCCAGCAGCTTAGGCGGGAGGGGAGAGACCCAGTACTTC. This chain connects TRBV7-2 to TRBJ2-5; 9 bases map to TRBD2. In germline, CDR1 is SGHTA, CDR2 FQGNSA. V shed 1 base, J shed 4 bases, and the junction held 1 base outside the gene matches. The CDR3 is 14 amino acids.

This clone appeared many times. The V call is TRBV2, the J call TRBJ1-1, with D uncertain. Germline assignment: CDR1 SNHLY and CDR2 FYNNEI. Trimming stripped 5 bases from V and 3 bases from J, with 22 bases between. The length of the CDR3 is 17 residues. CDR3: CASSLTREIGVYTEAFF. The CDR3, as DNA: TGTGCCAGCAGTTTAACTCGGGAAATTGGGGTGTACACTGAAGCTTTCTTT.

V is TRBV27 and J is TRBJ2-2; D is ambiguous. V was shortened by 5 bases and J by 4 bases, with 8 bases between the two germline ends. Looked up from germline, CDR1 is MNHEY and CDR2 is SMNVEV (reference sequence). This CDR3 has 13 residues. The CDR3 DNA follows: TGTGCCAGCAGTCCCCAAACCACCGGGGAGCTGTTTTTT. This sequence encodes CASSPQTTGELFF.

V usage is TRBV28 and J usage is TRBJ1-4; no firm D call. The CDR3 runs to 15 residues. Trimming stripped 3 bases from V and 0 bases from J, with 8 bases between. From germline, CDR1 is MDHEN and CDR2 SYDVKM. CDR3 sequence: CASSLGDATNEKLFF. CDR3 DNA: TGTGCCAGCAGTTTGGGTGACGCAACTAATGAAAAACTGTTTTTT. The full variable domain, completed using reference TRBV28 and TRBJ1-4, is DVKVTQSSRYLVKRTGEKVFLECVQDMDHENMFWYRQDPGLGLRLIYFSYDVKMKEKGDIPEGYSVSREKKERFSLILESASTNQTSMYLCASSLGDATNEKLFFGSGTQLSVL.

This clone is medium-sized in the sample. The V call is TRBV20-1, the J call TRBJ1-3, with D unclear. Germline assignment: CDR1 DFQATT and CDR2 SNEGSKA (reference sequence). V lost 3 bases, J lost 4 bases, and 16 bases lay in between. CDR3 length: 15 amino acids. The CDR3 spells CSASIRDYNGNTIYF. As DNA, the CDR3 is TGCAGTGCTAGTATTAGAGATTATAACGGAAACACCATATATTTT.

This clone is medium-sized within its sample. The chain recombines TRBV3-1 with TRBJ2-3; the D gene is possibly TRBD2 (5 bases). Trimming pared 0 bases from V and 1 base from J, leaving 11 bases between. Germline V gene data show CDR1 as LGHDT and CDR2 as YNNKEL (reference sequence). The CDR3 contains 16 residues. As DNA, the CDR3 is TGTGCCAGCAGCCAAGATATGAGCGGACGCACAGATACGCAGTATTTT. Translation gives CASSQDMSGRTDTQYF.